One T cell receptor beta chain is described in this entry. The data were obtained in a study of cytomegalovirus exposure and HLA in healthy donors. In the PCR, 60 Vbeta and 13 Jbeta primers were used. Sequencing used immunoSEQ multiplex PCR; TCRdb keeps in-frame clones, though not all of them. This table has about 200,000 clones, 82% appearing once. The length of the CDR3 is 16 residues. Trimming removed 2 bases from V and 1 base from J, with 13 bases in between. CDR1 is SEHNR and CDR2 is FQNEAQ in the germline V gene (reference sequence). Sequenced input: PBMCs. The genes are TRBV7-9 and TRBJ2-3, with D perhaps matching TRBD2 (6 bases). This receptor was taken from a woman aged 40 to 55 in good health and CMV-seronegative. CDR3 region: CASSLQGGLGTDTQYF. The DNA of the CDR3 is TGTGCCAGCAGCTTACAGGGAGGTTTGGGCACAGATACGCAGTATTTT.